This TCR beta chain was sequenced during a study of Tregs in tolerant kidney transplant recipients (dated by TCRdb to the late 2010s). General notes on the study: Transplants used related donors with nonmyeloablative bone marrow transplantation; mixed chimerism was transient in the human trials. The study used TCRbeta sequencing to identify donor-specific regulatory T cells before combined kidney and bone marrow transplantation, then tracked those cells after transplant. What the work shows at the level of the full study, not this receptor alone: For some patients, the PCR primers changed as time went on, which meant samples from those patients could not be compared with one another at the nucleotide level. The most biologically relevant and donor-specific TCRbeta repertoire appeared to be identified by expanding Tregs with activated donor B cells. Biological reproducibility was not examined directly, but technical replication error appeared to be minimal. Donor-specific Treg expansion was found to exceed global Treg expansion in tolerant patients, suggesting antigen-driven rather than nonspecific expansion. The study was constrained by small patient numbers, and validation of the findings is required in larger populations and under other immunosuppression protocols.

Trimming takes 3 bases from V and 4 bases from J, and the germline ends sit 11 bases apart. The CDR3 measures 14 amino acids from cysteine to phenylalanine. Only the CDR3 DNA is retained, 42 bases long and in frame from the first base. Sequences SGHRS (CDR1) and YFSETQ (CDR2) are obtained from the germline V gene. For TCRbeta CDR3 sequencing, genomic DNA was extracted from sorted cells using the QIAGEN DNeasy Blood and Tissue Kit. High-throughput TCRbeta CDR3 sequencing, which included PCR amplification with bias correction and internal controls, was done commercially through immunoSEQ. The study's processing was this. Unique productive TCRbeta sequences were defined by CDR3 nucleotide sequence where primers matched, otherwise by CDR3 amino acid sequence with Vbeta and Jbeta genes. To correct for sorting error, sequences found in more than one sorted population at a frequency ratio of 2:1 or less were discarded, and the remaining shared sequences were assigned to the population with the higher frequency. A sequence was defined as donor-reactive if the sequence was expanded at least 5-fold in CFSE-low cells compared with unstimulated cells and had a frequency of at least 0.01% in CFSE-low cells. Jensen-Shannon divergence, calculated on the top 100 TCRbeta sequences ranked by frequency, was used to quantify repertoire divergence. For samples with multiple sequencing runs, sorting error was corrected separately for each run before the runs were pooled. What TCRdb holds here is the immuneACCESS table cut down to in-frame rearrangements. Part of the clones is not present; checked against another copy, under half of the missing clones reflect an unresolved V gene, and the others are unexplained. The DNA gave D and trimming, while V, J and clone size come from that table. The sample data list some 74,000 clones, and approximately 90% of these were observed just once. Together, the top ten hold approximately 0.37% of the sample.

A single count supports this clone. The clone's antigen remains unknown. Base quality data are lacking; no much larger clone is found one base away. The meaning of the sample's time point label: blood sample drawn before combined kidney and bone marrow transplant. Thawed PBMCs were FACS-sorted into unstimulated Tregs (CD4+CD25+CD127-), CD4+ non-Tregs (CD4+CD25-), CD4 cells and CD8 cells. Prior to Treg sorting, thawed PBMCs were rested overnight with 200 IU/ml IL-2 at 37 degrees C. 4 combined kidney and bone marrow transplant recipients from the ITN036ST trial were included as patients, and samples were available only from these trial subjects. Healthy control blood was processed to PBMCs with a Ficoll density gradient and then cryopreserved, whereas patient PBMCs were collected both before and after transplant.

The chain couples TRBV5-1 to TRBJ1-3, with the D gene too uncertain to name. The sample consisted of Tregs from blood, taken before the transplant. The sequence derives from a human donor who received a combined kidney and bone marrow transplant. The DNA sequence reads TGCGCCAGCAGCTCCCCGGGCTCGGGAAACACCATATATTTT. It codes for CASSSPGSGNTIYF.